This T cell receptor (beta chain) was observed in a study of blood T cell repertoires in COVID-19. Across the whole study: Researchers got acute and convalescent COVID-19 samples from the United States, Italy and Spain. PBMCs, B-cell-depleted T cells, or T cells were the source of the cDNA or gDNA that made up the material.

Turning to this clone: The limits of the CDR3 on the DNA are not certain, so only TCRdb's listed CDR3 is given.

In germline, CDR1 is SNHLY, CDR2 FYNNEI. The CDR3 sequence runs 13 residues, both termini included. The table came from immunoSEQ multiplex PCR; TCRdb's copy has only in-frame clones and leaves some out. Here the sample spans 150,000 to 200,000 clones, about four fifths being singletons. Sequenced sample: peripheral blood. The clonotype was recovered from a man in his forties or fifties who had recovered from COVID-19. V and J are TRBV2 and TRBJ1-1; the DNA was not compared with TRBD1, the D call given in the table. CDR3 region: CASSFGSGTEAFF.